This is a list of T cell receptor beta chains from one sample in a study of CD8 T cells in ankylosing spondylitis. TCRdb processed the 5' RACE reads anew with MiXCR; each CDR3 protein has one entry. The sample records hundreds of thousands of distinct CDR3 sequences, 12% being singletons. The source material was blood, either unsorted or a sorted T cell fraction (not recorded which). Every receptor here comes from a male donor with ankylosing spondylitis. The CDR3 runs from the conserved cysteine through the conserved F or W. D genes are given only for firm matches. Expanded clones are given a class, and other clones once, few, many or no size at all.

TRBD2,TRBV12-3/TRBV12-4,-,TRBJ2-2,CASRPSGGGDTGELFF,TGTGCCAGCAGGCCGTCGGGGGGAGGGGACACCGGGGAGCTGTTTTTT
TRBD1,TRBV3-1,-,TRBJ2-3,CASSHSTSGTGLTDTQYF,TGTGCCAGCAGCCATTCAACTTCCGGGACAGGGTTGACAGATACGCAGTATTTT
-,TRBV5-1,-,TRBJ2-5,CASSLNTPEETQYF,TGCGCCAGCAGCTTGAACACCCCCGAAGAGACCCAGTACTTC
-,TRBV6-6,many,TRBJ2-5,CASRTPSQETQYF,TGTGCCAGCCGTACGCCCTCCCAAGAGACCCAGTACTTC
TRBD2,TRBV11-2,few,TRBJ2-7,CASSHREGKGEQYF,TGTGCCAGCAGCCACCGGGAGGGGAAAGGCGAGCAGTACTTC
-,TRBV12-3/TRBV12-4,few,TRBJ2-5,CASRYGRGTQYF,TGTGCCAGCAGATACGGTCGCGGGACCCAGTACTTC
-,TRBV12-3/TRBV12-4,once,TRBJ1-4,CASTLGGTNEKLFF,TGTGCCAGCACTTTAGGGGGGACTAATGAAAAACTGTTTTTT
-,TRBV12-5,-,TRBJ2-1,CASGLDQASSYNEQFF,TGTGCTAGTGGTTTGGACCAGGCTAGCTCCTACAATGAGCAGTTCTTC
-,TRBV7-9,few,TRBJ2-7,CASTGTGEQYF,TGTGCCAGCACCGGCACCGGCGAGCAGTACTTC
-,TRBV7-9,-,TRBJ1-5,CASSPGASGNQPQHF,TGTGCCAGCAGCCCAGGGGCCTCCGGCAATCAGCCCCAGCATTTT
TRBD2,TRBV5-1,few,TRBJ2-1,CASSLSASGNEQFF,TGCGCCAGCAGCTTGTCGGCTAGCGGGAATGAGCAGTTCTTC
-,TRBV20-1,-,TRBJ2-2,CSASSGYTGELFF,TGCAGTGCTAGTTCGGGATACACCGGGGAGCTGTTTTTT
-,TRBV10-2,-,TRBJ1-1,CASSEEDTEAFF,TGCGCCAGCAGTGAGGAGGACACTGAAGCTTTCTTT
-,TRBV30,-,TRBJ1-1,CAWSSGRNTEAFF,TGTGCCTGGAGCTCAGGGCGCAACACTGAAGCTTTCTTT
TRBD1,TRBV30,few,TRBJ1-4,CAWSTGQARKLFF,TGTGCCTGGAGTACCGGACAGGCAAGGAAACTGTTTTTT
TRBD2,TRBV15,few,TRBJ2-2,CATSRGSGSPGELFF,TGTGCCACCAGCAGAGGAAGCGGGAGCCCCGGGGAGCTGTTTTTT
TRBD2,TRBV20-1,-,TRBJ2-7,CSAPGASGRASSYEQYF,TGCAGTGCCCCAGGGGCTAGCGGGAGGGCCAGCTCCTACGAGCAGTACTTC
-,TRBV7-2,many,TRBJ2-2,CASSFVGGGELFF,TGTGCCAGCAGCTTTGTGGGTGGGGGGGAGCTGTTTTTT
-,TRBV7-9,few,TRBJ2-6,CASSSDRRSSGANVLTF,TGTGCCAGCAGCTCCGACAGACGATCCTCTGGGGCCAACGTCCTGACTTTC
TRBD2,TRBV3-1,-,TRBJ2-3,CASSQDPSLAGAGTDTQYF,TGTGCCAGCAGCCAAGACCCCTCCCTAGCGGGAGCAGGCACAGATACGCAGTATTTT
-,TRBV7-7,many,TRBJ2-1,CASSLVTASSYNEQFF,TGTGCCAGCAGCTTAGTTACAGCCAGCTCCTACAATGAGCAGTTCTTC
TRBD2,TRBV20-1,few,TRBJ2-1,CSARDSGGYNEQFF,TGCAGTGCTAGAGATAGCGGGGGATACAATGAGCAGTTCTTC
-,TRBV24-1,few,TRBJ2-1,CATSEGRDEQFF,TGTGCCACCAGTGAGGGAAGGGATGAGCAGTTCTTC
-,TRBV12-3/TRBV12-4,few,TRBJ2-5,CASTPSWGETQYF,TGTGCCAGCACCCCCTCGTGGGGAGAGACCCAGTACTTC
-,TRBV6-1,few,TRBJ1-1,CASTQGGNTLEAFF,TGTGCCAGCACTCAGGGCGGGAATACCTTAGAAGCTTTCTTT
TRBD1,TRBV10-3,-,TRBJ1-5,CAISLALGLGTGDQPQHF,TGTGCCATCAGTTTAGCATTGGGATTGGGGACAGGGGATCAGCCCCAGCATTTT
-,TRBV14,-,TRBJ2-7,CASSPGRRAIYEQYF,TGTGCCAGCAGCCCGGGCAGGCGGGCCATCTACGAGCAGTACTTC
-,TRBV5-1,many,TRBJ1-2,CASSLTKDSLYNYGYTF,TGCGCCAGCAGCTTAACCAAGGACAGCCTCTATAACTATGGCTACACCTTC
-,TRBV5-6,few,TRBJ2-2,CASSPVWENTGELFF,TGTGCCAGCAGCCCGGTCTGGGAAAACACCGGGGAGCTGTTTTTT
-,TRBV2,-,TRBJ2-1,CASSGELDNEQFF,TGTGCCAGCAGTGGCGAACTAGATAATGAGCAGTTCTTC
-,TRBV12-3/TRBV12-4,few,TRBJ1-2,CASSFSKVGYTF,TGTGCCAGCAGTTTCTCTAAGGTGGGCTACACCTTC
TRBD2,TRBV5-1,many,TRBJ2-1,CASSPGLAGEDEQFF,TGCGCCAGCAGCCCGGGACTAGCGGGAGAAGATGAGCAGTTCTTC
-,TRBV24-1,-,TRBJ2-1,CATSDTRRNEQFF,TGTGCCACCAGTGATACGAGACGGAATGAGCAGTTCTTC
-,TRBV9,-,TRBJ2-1,CASSVGGANNEQFF,TGTGCCAGCAGCGTAGGGGGTGCGAACAATGAGCAGTTCTTC
TRBD2,TRBV24-1,few,TRBJ2-3,CATSDLRAGPADTQYF,TGTGCCACCAGTGATCTAAGAGCGGGACCGGCAGATACGCAGTATTTT
TRBD1,TRBV7-2,few,TRBJ1-2,CASRSGQTPYGYTF,TGTGCCAGCAGGTCGGGACAGACCCCCTATGGCTACACCTTC
-,TRBV20-1,few,TRBJ1-3,CSASGRGSGNTIYF,TGCAGTGCTAGCGGCAGGGGTTCTGGAAACACCATATATTTT
-,TRBV15,few,TRBJ2-3,CATSRDIGRPDTQYF,TGTGCCACCAGCAGAGATATTGGAAGGCCAGATACGCAGTATTTT
TRBD1,TRBV10-3,-,TRBJ1-1,CAISARTGNTEAFF,TGTGCCATCAGTGCCAGGACAGGGAACACTGAAGCTTTCTTT
-,TRBV10-3,many,TRBJ1-6,CAISGGVNSPLHF,TGTGCCATCAGCGGAGGGGTTAATTCACCCCTCCACTTT
-,TRBV10-3,few,TRBJ1-1,CAITPRENTEAFF,TGTGCCATCACCCCCAGGGAGAACACTGAAGCTTTCTTT
-,TRBV14,many,TRBJ2-7,CASSRSYEQYF,TGTGCCAGCAGCAGATCCTACGAGCAGTACTTC
-,TRBV5-1,few,TRBJ1-1,CASSTGQNFNLNTEAFF,TGCGCCAGCAGCACAGGACAGAACTTCAACTTGAACACTGAAGCTTTCTTT
-,TRBV5-1,-,TRBJ1-6,CASSLQGGPLGSPLHF,TGCGCCAGCAGCTTGCAGGGAGGCCCCCTGGGGTCACCCCTCCACTTT
TRBD2,TRBV5-1,-,TRBJ2-1,CASSLEELAGVRPGQFF,TGCGCCAGCAGCTTGGAGGAATTAGCGGGAGTTAGACCAGGGCAGTTCTTC
-,TRBV10-3,few,TRBJ1-4,CAISESADNEKLFF,TGTGCCATCAGTGAGTCGGCAGACAATGAAAAACTGTTTTTT
-,TRBV29-1,few,TRBJ2-3,CSVFRVSSTDTQYF,TGCAGCGTTTTCAGGGTATCTAGCACAGATACGCAGTATTTT
TRBD1,TRBV2,few,TRBJ1-6,CASTPGQGRSPLHF,TGTGCCAGCACCCCAGGACAGGGAAGGTCACCCCTCCACTTT
-,TRBV12-3/TRBV12-4,few,TRBJ1-2,CASSLGHYGYTF,TGTGCCAGCAGTTTGGGGCACTATGGCTACACCTTC
-,TRBV5-5,-,TRBJ1-2,CASGPDLGCYTF,TGTGCCAGCGGCCCGGACCTCGGCTGCTACACCTTC
-,TRBV11-2,-,TRBJ1-2,CASSLATTGDGYTF,TGTGCCAGCAGCTTAGCTACAACAGGAGATGGCTACACCTTC
-,TRBV6-5,few,TRBJ1-1,CASSYSGDGGRRNTEAFF,TGTGCCAGCAGTTACTCAGGTGATGGGGGACGGCGGAACACTGAAGCTTTCTTT
-,TRBV2,-,TRBJ2-6,CASSRGGAGANVLTF,TGTGCCAGCAGTAGAGGGGGAGCTGGGGCCAACGTCCTGACTTTC
-,TRBV18,-,TRBJ2-1,CASSPPGLINNEQFF,TGTGCCAGCTCACCGCCGGGACTTATTAACAATGAGCAGTTCTTC
-,TRBV20-1,-,TRBJ2-3,CSARVAPITDTQYF,TGCAGTGCTAGAGTGGCTCCAATTACTGATACGCAGTATTTT